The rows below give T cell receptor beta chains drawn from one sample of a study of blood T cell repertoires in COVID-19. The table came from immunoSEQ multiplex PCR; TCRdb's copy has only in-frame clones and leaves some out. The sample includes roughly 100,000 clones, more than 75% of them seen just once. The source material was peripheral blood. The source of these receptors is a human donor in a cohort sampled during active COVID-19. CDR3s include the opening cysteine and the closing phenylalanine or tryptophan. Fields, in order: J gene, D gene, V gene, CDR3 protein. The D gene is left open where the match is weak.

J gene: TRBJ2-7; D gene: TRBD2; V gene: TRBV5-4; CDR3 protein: CASRGGLASYEQYF
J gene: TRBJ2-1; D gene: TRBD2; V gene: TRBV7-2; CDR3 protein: CASSLDVAGGYNEQFF
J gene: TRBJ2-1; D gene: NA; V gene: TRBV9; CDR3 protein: CASGTGVLNEQFF
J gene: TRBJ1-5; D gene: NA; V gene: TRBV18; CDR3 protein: CASSPREGDSNQPQHF
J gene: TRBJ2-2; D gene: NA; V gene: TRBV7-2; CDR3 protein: CASSPTSGELFF
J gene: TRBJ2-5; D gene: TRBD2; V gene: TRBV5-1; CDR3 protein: CASSLTSGPGEETQYF
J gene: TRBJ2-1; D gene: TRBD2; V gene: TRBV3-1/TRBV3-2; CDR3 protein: CASSPTSGSYNEQFF
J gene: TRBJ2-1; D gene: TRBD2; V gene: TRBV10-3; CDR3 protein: CAISGSGGPNEQFF
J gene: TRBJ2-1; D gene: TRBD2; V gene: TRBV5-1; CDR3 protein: CASSPKAGSPYNEQFF
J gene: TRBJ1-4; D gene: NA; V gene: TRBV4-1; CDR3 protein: CASSLPREKLFF
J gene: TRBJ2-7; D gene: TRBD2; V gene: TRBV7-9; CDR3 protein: CASSSPGLAHEQYF
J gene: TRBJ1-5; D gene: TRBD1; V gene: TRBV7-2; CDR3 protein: CASSPGQGGPTNQPQHF
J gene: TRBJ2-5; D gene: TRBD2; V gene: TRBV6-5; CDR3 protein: CASSYTGTSGTQYF
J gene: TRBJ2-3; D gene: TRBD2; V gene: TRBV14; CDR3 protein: CASSPRTSAMNTQYF
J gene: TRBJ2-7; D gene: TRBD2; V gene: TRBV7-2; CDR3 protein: CASSPPLAGGRYEQYF
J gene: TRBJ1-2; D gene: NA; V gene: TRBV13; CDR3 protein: CASTHGHGVEGYTF
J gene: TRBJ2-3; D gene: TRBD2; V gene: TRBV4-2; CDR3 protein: CASSQLSGRNTDTQYF
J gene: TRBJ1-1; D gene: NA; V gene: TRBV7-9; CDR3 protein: CASSLSQGGLTEAFF
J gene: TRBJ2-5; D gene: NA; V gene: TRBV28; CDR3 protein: CASSLLSQETQYF
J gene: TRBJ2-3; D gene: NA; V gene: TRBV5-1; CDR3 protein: CASSFTGASTDTQYF
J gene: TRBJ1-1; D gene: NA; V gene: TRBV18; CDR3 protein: CASSSNSNTEAFF
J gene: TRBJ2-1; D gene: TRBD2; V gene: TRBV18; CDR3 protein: CASSPRLAGAGSNEQFF
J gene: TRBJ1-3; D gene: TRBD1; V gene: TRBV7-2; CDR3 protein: CASSVGDRRWGNTIYF
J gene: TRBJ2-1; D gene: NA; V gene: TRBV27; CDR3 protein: CASSLTGSVYNEQFF
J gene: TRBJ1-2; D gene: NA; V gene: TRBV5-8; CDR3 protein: CASSPLQGSPLRGYTF
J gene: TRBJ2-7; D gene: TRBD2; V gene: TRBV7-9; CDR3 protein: CASSPGGLPISYEQYF
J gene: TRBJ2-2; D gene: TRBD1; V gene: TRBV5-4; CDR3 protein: CASSSRQGARSGELFF
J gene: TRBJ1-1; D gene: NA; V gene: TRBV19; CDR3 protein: CASSNRNTEAFF
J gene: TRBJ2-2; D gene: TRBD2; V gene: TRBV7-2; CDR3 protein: CASSPRAGGTGELFF